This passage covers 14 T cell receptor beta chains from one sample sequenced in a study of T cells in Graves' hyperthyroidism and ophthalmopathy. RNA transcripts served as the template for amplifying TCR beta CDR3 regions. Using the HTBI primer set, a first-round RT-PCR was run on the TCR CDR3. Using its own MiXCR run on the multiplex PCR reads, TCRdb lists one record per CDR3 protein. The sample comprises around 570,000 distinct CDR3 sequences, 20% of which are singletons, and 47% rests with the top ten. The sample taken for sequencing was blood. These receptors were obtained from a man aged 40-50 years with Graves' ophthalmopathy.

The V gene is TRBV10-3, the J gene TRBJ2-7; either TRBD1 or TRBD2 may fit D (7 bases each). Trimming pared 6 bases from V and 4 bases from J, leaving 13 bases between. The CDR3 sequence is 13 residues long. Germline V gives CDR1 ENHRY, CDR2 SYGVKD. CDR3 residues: CAIRAQGGYEQYF. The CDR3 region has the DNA TGTGCCATCAGGGCTCAGGGGGGGTACGAGCAGTACTTC.

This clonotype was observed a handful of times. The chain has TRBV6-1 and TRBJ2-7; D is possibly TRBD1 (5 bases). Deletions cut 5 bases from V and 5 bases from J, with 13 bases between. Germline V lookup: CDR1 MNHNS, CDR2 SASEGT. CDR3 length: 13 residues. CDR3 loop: CASSSQTEHEQYF. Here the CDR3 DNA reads TGTGCCAGCAGTTCCCAGACAGAGCACGAGCAGTACTTC.

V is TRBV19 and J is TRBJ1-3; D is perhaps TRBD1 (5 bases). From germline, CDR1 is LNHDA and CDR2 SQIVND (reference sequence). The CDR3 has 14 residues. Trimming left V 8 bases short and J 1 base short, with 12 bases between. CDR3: CASEPRGSGNTIYF. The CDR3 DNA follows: TGTGCCAGTGAGCCAAGGGGTTCTGGAAACACCATATATTTT.

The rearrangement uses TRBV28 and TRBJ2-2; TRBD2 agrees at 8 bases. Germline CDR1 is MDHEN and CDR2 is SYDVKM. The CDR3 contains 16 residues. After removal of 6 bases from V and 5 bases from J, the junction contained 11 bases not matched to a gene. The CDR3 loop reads CASRPLREEGTGELFF. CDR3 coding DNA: TGTGCCAGCAGACCCCTGCGGGAGGAAGGAACCGGGGAGCTGTTTTTT.

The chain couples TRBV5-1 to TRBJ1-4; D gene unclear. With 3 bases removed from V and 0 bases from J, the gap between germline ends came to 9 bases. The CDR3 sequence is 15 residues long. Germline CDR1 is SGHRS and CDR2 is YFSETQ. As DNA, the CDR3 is TGCGCCAGCAGCTCCAGAGATGCAACTAATGAAAAACTGTTTTTT. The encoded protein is CASSSRDATNEKLFF.

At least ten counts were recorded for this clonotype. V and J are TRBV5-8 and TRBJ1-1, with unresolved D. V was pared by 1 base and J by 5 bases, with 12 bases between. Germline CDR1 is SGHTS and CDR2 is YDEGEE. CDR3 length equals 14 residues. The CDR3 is CASSLSPDATEAFF. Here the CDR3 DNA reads TGTGCCAGCAGCTTGTCCCCCGACGCGACTGAAGCTTTCTTT.

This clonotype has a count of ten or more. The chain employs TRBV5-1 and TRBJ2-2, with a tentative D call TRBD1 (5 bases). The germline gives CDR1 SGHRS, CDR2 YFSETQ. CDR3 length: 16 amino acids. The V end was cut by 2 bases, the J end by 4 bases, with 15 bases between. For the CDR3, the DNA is TGCGCCAGCAGCTTTGACAGTCCTAGATTCACCGGGGAGCTGTTTTTT. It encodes CASSFDSPRFTGELFF. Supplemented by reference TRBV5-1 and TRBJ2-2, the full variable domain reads KAGVTQTPRYLIKTRGQQVTLSCSPISGHRSVSWYQQTPGQGLQFLFEYFSETQRNKGNFPGRFSGRQFSNSRSEMNVSTLELGDSALYLCASSFDSPRFTGELFFGEGSRLTVL.

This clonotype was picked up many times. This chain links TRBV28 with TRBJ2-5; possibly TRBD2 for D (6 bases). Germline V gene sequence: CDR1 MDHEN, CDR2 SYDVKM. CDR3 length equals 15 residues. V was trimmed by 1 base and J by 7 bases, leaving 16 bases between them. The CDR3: CASSLYSGSPPTQYF. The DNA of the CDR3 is TGTGCCAGCAGTTTATATAGCGGATCCCCTCCGACCCAGTACTTC.

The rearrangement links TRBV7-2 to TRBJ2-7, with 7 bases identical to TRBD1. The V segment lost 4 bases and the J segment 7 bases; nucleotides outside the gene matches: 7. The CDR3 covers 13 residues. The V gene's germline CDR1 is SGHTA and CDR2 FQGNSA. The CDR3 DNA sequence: TGTGCCAGCAGCTGGACAGGAATTGGAGAGCAGTACTTC. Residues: CASSWTGIGEQYF. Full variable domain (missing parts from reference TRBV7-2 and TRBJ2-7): GAGVSQSPSNKVTEKGKDVELRCDPISGHTALYWYRQSLGQGLEFLIYFQGNSAPDKSGLPSDRFSAERTGGSVSTLTIQRTQQEDSAVYLCASSWTGIGEQYFGPGTRLTVT.

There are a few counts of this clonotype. For the CDR3, the DNA is TGTGCCAGCTTGATAGACGGTCAGCCCCAGCATTTT. It encodes CASLIDGQPQHF. The chain uses TRBV3-1 and TRBJ1-5; D gene ambiguous. Germline-derived CDR1 and CDR2 are LGHDT and YNNKEL (reference sequence). The CDR3 is 12 amino acids. V dropped 8 bases and J dropped 6 bases, with 11 bases sitting between them. The full variable domain, in which reference TRBV3-1 and TRBJ1-5 provide the parts outside the CDR3, is DTAVSQTPKYLVTQMGNDKSIKCEQNLGHDTMYWYKQDSKKFLKIMFSYNNKELIINETVPNRFSPKSPDKAHLNLHINSLELGDSAVYFCASLIDGQPQHFGDGTRLSIL.

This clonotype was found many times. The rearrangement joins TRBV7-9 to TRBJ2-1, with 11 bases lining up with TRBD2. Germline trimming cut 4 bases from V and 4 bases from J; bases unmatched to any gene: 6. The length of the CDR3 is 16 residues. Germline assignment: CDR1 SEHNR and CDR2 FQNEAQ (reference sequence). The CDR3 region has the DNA TGTGCCAGCAGCTCGACCGGGACTAGCGGTTACAATGAGCAGTTCTTC. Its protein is CASSSTGTSGYNEQFF.

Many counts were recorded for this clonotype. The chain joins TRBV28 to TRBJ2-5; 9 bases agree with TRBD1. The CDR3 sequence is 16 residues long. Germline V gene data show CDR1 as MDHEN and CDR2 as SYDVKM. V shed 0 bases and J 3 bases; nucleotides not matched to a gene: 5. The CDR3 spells CASSLWGQGGKETQYF. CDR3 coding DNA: TGTGCCAGCAGTTTATGGGGACAGGGAGGGAAAGAGACCCAGTACTTC.

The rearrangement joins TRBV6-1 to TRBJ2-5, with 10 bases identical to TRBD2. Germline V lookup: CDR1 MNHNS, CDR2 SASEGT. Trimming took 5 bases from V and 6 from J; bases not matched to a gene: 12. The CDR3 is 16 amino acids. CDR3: CASSQYSGRTVKTQYF. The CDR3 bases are TGTGCCAGCAGTCAATATAGCGGGAGGACGGTAAAGACCCAGTACTTC.

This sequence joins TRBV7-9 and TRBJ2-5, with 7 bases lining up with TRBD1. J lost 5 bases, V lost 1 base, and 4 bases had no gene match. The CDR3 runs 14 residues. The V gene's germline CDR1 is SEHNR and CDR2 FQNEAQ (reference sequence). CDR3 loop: CASSLEQGSETQYF. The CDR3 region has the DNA TGTGCCAGCAGCTTAGAACAGGGGTCGGAGACCCAGTACTTC.